Listed below are T cell receptor beta chains from one sample, sequenced in a study of cytomegalovirus exposure and HLA in healthy donors. Measured with immunoSEQ multiplex PCR; TCRdb has only the in-frame clones, and not every one. The profile covers approximately 100,000 clones, with 65% to 90% appearing a single time and over 2% taken by the ten largest. What was sequenced was PBMCs. The receptors derive from a woman younger than 45 in good health and CMV-seronegative. The CDR3 runs from the conserved cysteine through the conserved F or W. Fields, in order: D gene, V gene, clone size, J gene, CDR3 DNA, CDR3 protein. A D gene is named only where the DNA matches it firmly. A row's size may be missing; if present it is once, few, many or a size class.

TRBD1	TRBV7-9	.	TRBJ1-2	TGTGCCAGCAGCTTAGGGGCCGGGACAGCTTATGGCTACACCTTC	CASSLGAGTAYGYTF
TRBD2	TRBV6-1	.	TRBJ2-7	TGTGCCATCCTGACTAGCGGGCCGCTCTACGAGCAGTACTTC	CAILTSGPLYEQYF
.	TRBV19	.	TRBJ2-5	TGTGCCAGTAGTATAGCGGTGGCAGGGGCGGGGGTGGAGACCCAGTACTTC	CASSIAVAGAGVETQYF
.	TRBV27	few	TRBJ2-1	TGTGCCAGCACCACCCTGGGGGGGGCGGGCAATGAGCAGTTCTTC	CASTTLGGAGNEQFF
.	TRBV15	.	TRBJ2-1	TGTGCCACCAGCGTCCACAGGGCCTACAATGAGCAGTTCTTC	CATSVHRAYNEQFF
.	TRBV11-2	.	TRBJ2-7	TGTGCCAGCAGCCCTTTGTCCTCTGACGAGCAGTACTTC	CASSPLSSDEQYF
TRBD2	TRBV4-1	.	TRBJ2-7	TGCGCCAGCAGCCAAACTAGCGGGAGCACCTACGAGCAGTACTTC	CASSQTSGSTYEQYF
.	TRBV6-5	few	TRBJ1-1	TGTGCCAGCAGTCAACAGGGTCCAAACACTGAAGCTTTCTTT	CASSQQGPNTEAFF
.	TRBV6-1	.	TRBJ2-7	TGTGCCAGCAGTAAAGAGAGGGTATACGAGCAGTACTTC	CASSKERVYEQYF
.	TRBV7-3	.	TRBJ2-7	TGTGCCAGCAGCTTCGACAACCGATACGAGCAGTACTTC	CASSFDNRYEQYF
TRBD2	TRBV4-1	few	TRBJ2-1	TGCGCCAGCAGCCTGGGGGCACTAGCGGGAGAATGGGGCAATGAGCAGTTCTTC	CASSLGALAGEWGNEQFF
TRBD1	TRBV5-6	.	TRBJ1-1	TGTGCCAGCAGCGGGACAGGGGCCTGGGTCACTGAAGCTTTCTTT	CASSGTGAWVTEAFF
.	TRBV27	once	TRBJ2-3	TGTGCCAGCAGTCCGACTACTCTACTAGGCACAGATACGCAGTATTTT	CASSPTTLLGTDTQYF
TRBD1	TRBV7-2	.	TRBJ2-4	TGTGCCAGCAGCTTTGGGACAGGGTACATTCAGTACTTC	CASSFGTGYIQYF
.	TRBV30	.	TRBJ1-2	TGTGCCTGGAGTGTACTTTCGTATGGCTACACCTTC	CAWSVLSYGYTF
TRBD1	TRBV6-1	.	TRBJ2-2	TGTGCCAGCAGCCCGGGACAGAACACTGGGGAGCTGTTTTTT	CASSPGQNTGELFF
TRBD2	TRBV5-8	.	TRBJ2-1	TGTGCCAGCAGCTTGGAGGGACTAGTTGATAATGAGCAGTTCTTC	CASSLEGLVDNEQFF
.	TRBV6-1	.	TRBJ2-3	TGTGCCCTCCAGGCAGGGTTTTTGGAGTATTTT	CALQAGFLEYF
TRBD2	TRBV5-1	.	TRBJ2-5	TGCGCCAGCAGCCCGGGACTAGCGGGACGCCAAGAGACCCAGTACTTC	CASSPGLAGRQETQYF
.	TRBV7-9	.	TRBJ1-3	TGTTCCAGCGAGAGAAACACCATATATTTT	CSSERNTIYF
.	TRBV5-1	.	TRBJ2-1	TGCGCCAGCAGCTTATTAGATCCGGGGAGTGAGCAGTTCTTC	CASSLLDPGSEQFF
.	TRBV5-1	.	TRBJ1-4	TGCGCCAGCAGCCCGGGGGAGGAGGGAGAAAAACTGTTTTTT	CASSPGEEGEKLFF
.	TRBV20-1	.	TRBJ1-1	TGCAGCCCAAGGGGGGGGACTGAAGCTTTCTTT	CSPRGGTEAFF
TRBD1	TRBV29-1	.	TRBJ1-2	TGCAGCGCCTCTGATACAGGGGGCAGTTTCGAGGGCTACACCTTC	CSASDTGGSFEGYTF
.	TRBV19	.	TRBJ1-4	TGTGCCAGTAGTATCCAGGGTGGTAATGAAAAACTGTTTTTT	CASSIQGGNEKLFF
TRBD2	TRBV11-2	.	TRBJ2-7	TGTGCCAGCAGCTTAGAGGGACTAGCGGGAGTCGAGCAGTACTTC	CASSLEGLAGVEQYF
.	TRBV21-1	once	TRBJ1-1	TGTGCCAGCAGCAAAGCGCGAGACAGGAACACTGAAGCTTTCTTT	CASSKARDRNTEAFF
.	TRBV9	.	TRBJ2-3	TGTGCCAGCAGCGTTCAAAACAATTTAGATACGCAGTATTTT	CASSVQNNLDTQYF
.	TRBV5-1	.	TRBJ2-1	TGCGCCAGCAGCTCCTTCTTTCCTAGCTCCTACAATGAGCAGTTCTTC	CASSSFFPSSYNEQFF
TRBD1	TRBV19	once	TRBJ1-5	TGTGCCAGTAGGGACAGGGGTGGACAGCCCCAGCATTTT	CASRDRGGQPQHF
TRBD1	TRBV4-1	once	TRBJ2-7	TGCGCCAGCAGCCAAGTTCGTGACAGGGAACGCGAGCAGTACTTC	CASSQVRDREREQYF
.	TRBV19	.	TRBJ1-1	TGTGCCAGTAGTATCTCTAGAGGCTCTGAAGCTTTCTTT	CASSISRGSEAFF
.	TRBV10-3	.	TRBJ1-5	TGTGCCATCAGCGCGACAGGACTAGATCAGCCCCAGCATTTT	CAISATGLDQPQHF
.	TRBV5-1	once	TRBJ2-1	TGCGCCAGCAGCTCCAGTGGCACTGAGCAGTTCTTC	CASSSSGTEQFF
TRBD1	TRBV4-1	once	TRBJ2-3	TGCGCCAGCAGCCCCGGACAGGGGGGGTCGTGGACGCAGTATTTT	CASSPGQGGSWTQYF
TRBD2	TRBV27	.	TRBJ2-4	TGTGCCAGCAGTTGGGGCGGGACTAGCGGGCGAGTCGGAGCCAAAAACATTCAGTACTTC	CASSWGGTSGRVGAKNIQYF
TRBD2	TRBV9	.	TRBJ2-7	TGTGCCAGCAGCGTGGGGGGCGGGAGGGCCTACGAGCAGTACTTC	CASSVGGGRAYEQYF
.	TRBV28	.	TRBJ2-5	TGTGCCAGCAGTCTAGAGGTCCTCCGGGAGACCCAGTACTTC	CASSLEVLRETQYF
.	TRBV5-1	.	TRBJ1-1	TGCGCCAGCAGCAACCCGCTCAGACAGAACACTGAAGCTTTCTTT	CASSNPLRQNTEAFF
.	TRBV5-4	few	TRBJ2-7	TGTGCCAGCAGCCCGGACTTGGGGTTCTACGAGCAGTACTTC	CASSPDLGFYEQYF
TRBD1	TRBV27	.	TRBJ2-7	TGTGCCAGCAGTTACCTGGACAGGGAGGACGAGCAGTACTTC	CASSYLDREDEQYF
.	TRBV6-5	.	TRBJ2-7	TGTGCCAGCGGGAATGGCGGGTACGAGCAGTACTTC	CASGNGGYEQYF
TRBD1	TRBV6-1	once	TRBJ2-7	TGTGCCAGCTCGGACAGGGACTTAGGGAAGCAGTACTTC	CASSDRDLGKQYF
TRBD1	TRBV7-9	.	TRBJ2-2	TGTGCCAGCAGACCTATAACAGGGGACACGGGGGAGCTGTTTTTT	CASRPITGDTGELFF
.	TRBV7-2	.	TRBJ1-2	TGTGCCAGCAGCTTCGGTCTCGGGGGGTTTGGGGGCTACACCTTC	CASSFGLGGFGGYTF
TRBD1	TRBV2	.	TRBJ1-6	TGTGCCAGCATCCCCGACAGGGAATCACCCCTCCACTTT	CASIPDRESPLHF
TRBD1	TRBV5-4	.	TRBJ1-3	TGTGCCAGCACCAATCGTTTTGACAGGGGGCCGAATACTGGAAACACCATATATTTT	CASTNRFDRGPNTGNTIYF
.	TRBV28	.	TRBJ1-1	TGTGCCAGCAGTTTGACAGCGAATACTGAAGCTTTCTTT	CASSLTANTEAFF
.	TRBV18	.	TRBJ1-6	TGTGCCAGCTCACCAGACTCCGGTTCACCCCTCCACTTT	CASSPDSGSPLHF